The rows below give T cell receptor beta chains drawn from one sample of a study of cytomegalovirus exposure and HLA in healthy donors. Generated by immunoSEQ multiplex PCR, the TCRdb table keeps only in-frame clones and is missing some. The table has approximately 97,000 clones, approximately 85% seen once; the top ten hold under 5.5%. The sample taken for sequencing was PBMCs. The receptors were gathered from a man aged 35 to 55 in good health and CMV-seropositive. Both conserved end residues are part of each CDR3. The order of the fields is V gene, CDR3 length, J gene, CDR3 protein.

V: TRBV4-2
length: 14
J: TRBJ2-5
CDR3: CASSQFRGEETQYF

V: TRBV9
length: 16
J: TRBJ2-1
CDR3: CASSVAGRGVYNEQFF

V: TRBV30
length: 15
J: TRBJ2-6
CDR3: CAWREKSSGANGLTF

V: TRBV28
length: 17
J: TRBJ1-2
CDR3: CASSFLTSTGGDYGYTF

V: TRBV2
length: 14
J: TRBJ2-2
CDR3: CASRQGTGTGELFF

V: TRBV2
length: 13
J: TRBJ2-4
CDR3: CASSEAGQNSQYF

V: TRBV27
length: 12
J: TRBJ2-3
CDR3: CASSLGAGTQYF

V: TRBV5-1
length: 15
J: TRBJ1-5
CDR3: CASSLGTGGNQPQHF

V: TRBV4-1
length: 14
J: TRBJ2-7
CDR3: CASSQYRGNYEQYF

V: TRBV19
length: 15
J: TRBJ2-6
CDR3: CASSPPGTGANVLTF

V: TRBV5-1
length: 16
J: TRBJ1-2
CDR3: CASSANGWTGGNGYTF

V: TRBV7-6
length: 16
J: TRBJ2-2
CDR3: CASSLGAGRNTGELFF